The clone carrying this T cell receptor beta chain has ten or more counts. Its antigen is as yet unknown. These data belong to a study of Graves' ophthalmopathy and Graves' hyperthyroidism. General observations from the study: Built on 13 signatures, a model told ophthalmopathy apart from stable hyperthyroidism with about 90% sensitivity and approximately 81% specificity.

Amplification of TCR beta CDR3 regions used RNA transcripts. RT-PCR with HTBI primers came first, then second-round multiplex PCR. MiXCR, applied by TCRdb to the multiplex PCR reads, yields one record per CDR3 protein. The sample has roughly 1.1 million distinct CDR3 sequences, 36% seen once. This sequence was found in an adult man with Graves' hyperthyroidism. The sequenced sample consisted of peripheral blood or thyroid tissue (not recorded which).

CDR3 bases: TGTGCCAGCAGCTTAATCCAGGGCGTAACCGGGGAGCTGTTTTTT. As protein: CASSLIQGVTGELFF. The V call is TRBV7-2, the J call TRBJ2-2; possibly TRBD1 for D (5 bases). Germline CDR1 is SGHTA and CDR2 is FQGNSA. CDR3 length: 15 amino acids. Trimming pared 2 bases from V and 5 bases from J, leaving 12 bases between.